The TCR beta chain under discussion was sequenced for a study of CD8 T cells in Susac syndrome. Study conclusions and caveats: As the study acknowledged, the number of individuals in its TCR sequencing and HLA analysis was relatively small.

High-throughput TCR beta sequencing covered peripheral CD8+ and CD4+ T cells. The authors negatively isolated CD8+ and CD4+ T cells and FACS-enriched TEMRA cells. The CDR3 runs to 14 residues. Trimming removed 0 bases from V and 2 bases from J, with 6 bases in between. CDR1 and CDR2 from the germline V gene are SGHAT and FQNNGV. For this clonotype: The antigen is not known.

RNA, at about 0.45 to 1 ug, was reverse transcribed with random hexamers. Amplification of TCR beta CDR3 used immunoSEQ multiplex PCR across 54 Vbeta and 13 Jbeta. TCRdb re-analysed the immunoSEQ multiplex PCR reads in MiXCR, keeping a single row per CDR3 protein. The sample holds 69,000 or so distinct CDR3 sequences, about 94% seen once. The chain joins TRBV11-2 to TRBJ2-3, with no clear D. The sequence was obtained from a human donor with multiple sclerosis. The sample taken for sequencing was CD8+ T cells from PBMCs. CDR3 coding DNA: TGTGCCAGCAGCTTAGACCGAGTCACAGATACGCAGTATTTT. Translating gives CASSLDRVTDTQYF.